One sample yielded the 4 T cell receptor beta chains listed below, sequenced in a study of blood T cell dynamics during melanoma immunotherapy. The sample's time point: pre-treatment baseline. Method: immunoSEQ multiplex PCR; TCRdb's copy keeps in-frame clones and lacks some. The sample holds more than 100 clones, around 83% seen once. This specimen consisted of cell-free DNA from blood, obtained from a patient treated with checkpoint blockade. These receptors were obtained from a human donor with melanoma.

CDR3 amino acids: CASSPRGRGMAETQYF. The CDR3 DNA sequence: TGTGCCAGCAGCCCAAGGGGGCGGGGGATGGCGGAGACCCAGTACTTC. This rearrangement joins TRBV7-2 to TRBJ2-5; D may be TRBD1 or TRBD2 (7 bases each). The germline V gene has CDR1 SGHTA and CDR2 FQGNSA. The V and J ends lost 5 bases and 5 bases respectively, with 21 bases between them. The CDR3 runs 16 residues.

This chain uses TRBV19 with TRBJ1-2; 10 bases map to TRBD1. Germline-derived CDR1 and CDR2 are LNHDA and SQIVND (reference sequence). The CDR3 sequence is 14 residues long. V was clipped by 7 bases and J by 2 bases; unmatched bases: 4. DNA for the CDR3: TGTGCCAGTATTCCGGGACAGGGGAACTATGGCTACACCTTC. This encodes CASIPGQGNYGYTF.

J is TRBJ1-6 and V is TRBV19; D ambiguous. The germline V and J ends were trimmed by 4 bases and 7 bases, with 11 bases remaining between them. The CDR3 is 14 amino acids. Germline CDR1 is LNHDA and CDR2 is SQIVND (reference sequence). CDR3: CASSTSGFNSPLHF. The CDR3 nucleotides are TGTGCCAGTAGTACCTCCGGGTTCAATTCACCCCTCCACTTT.

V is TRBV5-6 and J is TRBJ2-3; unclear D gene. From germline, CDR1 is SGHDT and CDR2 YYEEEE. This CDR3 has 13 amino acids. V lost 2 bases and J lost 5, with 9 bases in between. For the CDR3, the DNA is TGTGCCAGCAGCTTCGGAGCTAGAGATACGCAGTATTTT. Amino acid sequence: CASSFGARDTQYF.